The 16 T cell receptor beta chains given below trace back to one sample, sequenced in a study of cytomegalovirus exposure and HLA in healthy donors. The study ran its PCR with 60 Vbeta and 13 Jbeta primers. Sequencing was performed with immunoSEQ multiplex PCR; in TCRdb, only in-frame clones are kept and a portion is missing. Of 110,000 to 150,000 clones listed, 82% were seen once; the top ten hold 3% to 3.5%. Material for sequencing was PBMCs. The receptors originated from a male donor in good health and CMV-seronegative.

This clone was seen a handful of times. V gene TRBV5-6 combines with J gene TRBJ1-6; possibly TRBD1 for D (5 bases). Germline V gene data show CDR1 as SGHDT and CDR2 as YYEEEE. The CDR3 sequence is 14 residues long. V was shortened by 4 bases and J by 7 bases, with 12 bases between the two germline ends. CDR3 sequence: CASSPGLINSPLHF. The CDR3 DNA sequence: TGTGCCAGCAGCCCGGGACTGATAAATTCACCCCTCCACTTT. The whole variable domain, filled in from reference TRBV5-6 and TRBJ1-6, reads DAGVTQSPTHLIKTRGQQVTLRCSPKSGHDTVSWYQQALGQGPQFIFQYYEEEERQRGNFPDRFSGHQFPNYSSELNVNALLLGDSALYLCASSPGLINSPLHFGNGTRLTVT.

The chain uses TRBV5-1 and TRBJ1-3; TRBD1 matches 10 bases. This CDR3 has 18 amino acids. Germline V gene lookup returns CDR1 SGHRS and CDR2 YFSETQ. With V trimmed by 0 bases and J by 2 bases, 8 bases remained unmatched. The CDR3 bases are TGCGCCAGCAGCTTGGTACGACAGGGGGCTCGTACTGGAAACACCATATATTTT. It codes for CASSLVRQGARTGNTIYF.

The chain has TRBV19 and TRBJ2-4; the match to TRBD2 covers 12 bases. V shed 6 bases and J 1 base; nucleotides not matched to a gene: 10. The CDR3 is 18 amino acids. CDR1 LNHDA and CDR2 SQIVND come from the germline V gene (reference sequence). The CDR3 DNA follows: TGTGCCAGTAGCCCCGGACTAGCGGGAACACGGGCCAAAAACATTCAGTACTTC. This codes for CASSPGLAGTRAKNIQYF. Full variable domain (remainder filled in from reference TRBV19 and TRBJ2-4): DGGITQSPKYLFRKEGQNVTLSCEQNLNHDAMYWYRQDPGQGLRLIYYSQIVNDFQKGDIAEGYSVSREKKESFPLTVTSAQKNPTAFYLCASSPGLAGTRAKNIQYFGAGTRLSVL.

This rearrangement joins TRBV11-3 to TRBJ2-2; 8 bases map to TRBD2. Looked up from germline, CDR1 is SGHNT and CDR2 is YENEEA. Trimming at V came to 1 base and at J to 0 bases, leaving 4 bases not matched to a gene. The CDR3 spans 17 residues. DNA of the CDR3: TGTGCCAGCAGCTTAGGAACTAGCGGACCGAACACCGGGGAGCTGTTTTTT. Its protein is CASSLGTSGPNTGELFF.

V is TRBV6-5 and J is TRBJ1-2; TRBD1 is a possible D gene (5 bases). CDR1 MNHEY and CDR2 SVGAGI come from the germline V gene. V gave up 0 bases and J gave up 7 bases, with 6 bases separating them. The length of the CDR3 is 12 residues. CDR3 DNA: TGTGCCAGCAGTTACTCGGGGGGTGGCTACACCTTC. Its protein is CASSYSGGGYTF.

V usage is TRBV29-1 and J usage is TRBJ1-3, with D unclear. The V gene's germline CDR1 is SQVTM and CDR2 ANQGSEA. The CDR3 is made up of 15 amino acids. Between the trimmed V and J ends, which lost 8 bases and 2 bases, there was a span of 19 bases. CDR3 residues: CSSEGRNLAGNTIYF. CDR3 coding DNA: TGCAGCTCCGAGGGTAGGAATCTGGCTGGAAACACCATATATTTT.

The chain has TRBV19 and TRBJ2-5; 11 bases are a match to TRBD1. The J call may be incorrect, as the DNA end agrees better with TRBJ2-7. Germline V gives CDR1 LNHDA, CDR2 SQIVND (reference sequence). The CDR3 has 15 residues. CDR3 sequence reads: CASSPLDRGLYEQYF. The CDR3 DNA reads TGTGCCAGTAGTCCCCTGGACAGGGGGCTCTACGAGCAGTACTTC.

The chain employs TRBV13 and TRBJ1-2, with unresolved D. CDR1 and CDR2 from the germline V gene are PRHDT and FYEKMQ (reference sequence). Trimming took 0 bases from V and 4 from J, leaving 6 bases between them. The CDR3 has 13 amino acids. CDR3: CASSLGSGYGYTF. The CDR3 DNA follows: TGTGCCAGCAGCTTAGGCTCGGGCTATGGCTACACCTTC.

CDR3 protein: CASSPGGSLHYGYTF. The CDR3 bases are TGTGCCAGCTCACCAGGGGGCAGCCTACACTATGGCTACACCTTC. This chain links TRBV18 with TRBJ1-2; possible D gene TRBD1, 6 bases. From germline, CDR1 is KGHSH and CDR2 LQKENI. V was trimmed by 2 bases and J by 3 bases, leaving 13 bases between them. The CDR3 has 15 residues.

This clone was counted ten times or more. The rearrangement links TRBV6-1 to TRBJ1-3; no reliable D call. Germline V gene lookup returns CDR1 MNHNS and CDR2 SASEGT. CDR3 size: 15 residues. Trimming pared 0 bases from V and 0 bases from J, leaving 6 bases between. The CDR3 nucleotides are TGTGCCAGCAGTGAAGCGCCAGACTCTGGAAACACCATATATTTT. Its protein is CASSEAPDSGNTIYF.

The DNA for the CDR3 is TGTGCCAGCAGCACCGGACTAGCACCTCATATTGAGACCCAGTACTTC. It specifies CASSTGLAPHIETQYF. The gene calls are TRBV7-3 and TRBJ2-5, with TRBD2 identical over 8 bases. The V segment lost 5 bases and the J segment 5 bases; nucleotides outside the gene matches: 13. The CDR3 is 16 amino acids. Looked up from germline, CDR1 is SGHTA and CDR2 is FQGTGA. Filled out from reference TRBV7-3 and TRBJ2-5, the complete variable domain reads GAGVSQTPSNKVTEKGKYVELRCDPISGHTALYWYRQSLGQGPEFLIYFQGTGAADDSGLPNDRFFAVRPEGSVSTLKIQRTERGDSAVYLCASSTGLAPHIETQYFGPGTRLLVL.

This clone was detected only once. The chain joins TRBV28 to TRBJ1-1; D possibly corresponds to TRBD1 (6 bases). The CDR3 has 18 residues. Trimming cost V 2 bases and J 1 base, with 20 bases left between them. The germline gives CDR1 MDHEN, CDR2 SYDVKM. The DNA for the CDR3 is TGTGCCAGCAGTTTAAATGCGTGGAGAGGGGGTTCGAACACTGAAGCTTTCTTT. Translated, it gives CASSLNAWRGGSNTEAFF.

V usage is TRBV19 and J usage is TRBJ2-1; TRBD1 matches 8 bases. Looked up from germline, CDR1 is LNHDA and CDR2 is SQIVND (reference sequence). V lost 6 bases and J lost 6; bases outside the gene matches: 13. The CDR3 has 16 amino acids. CDR3 nucleotide sequence: TGTGCCAGTAGAACGGCGCGGCAGGGGGCCCCCAATGAGCAGTTCTTC. It is translated as CASRTARQGAPNEQFF.

CDR3 region: CASSLRDSEAFF. CDR3 in DNA: TGTGCCAGCTCACTGCGGGACAGTGAAGCTTTCTTT. This chain links TRBV18 with TRBJ1-1; 7 nucleotides agree with TRBD1. Germline V gives CDR1 KGHSH, CDR2 LQKENI. The CDR3 has 12 residues. J gave up 7 bases and V 4 bases, and 3 bases lay outside the gene matches.

The chain carries TRBV19 and TRBJ2-7; 14 bases are shared with TRBD2. Germline trimming cut 5 bases from V and 5 bases from J; bases unmatched to any gene: 11. The V gene's germline CDR1 is LNHDA and CDR2 SQIVND (reference sequence). The CDR3 length is 17 residues. CDR3 coding DNA: TGTGCCAGTAGTGCTCCGGGACTAGCGGGAGCGATGAACGAGCAGTACTTC. This sequence encodes CASSAPGLAGAMNEQYF. The whole variable domain, filled in from reference TRBV19 and TRBJ2-7, reads DGGITQSPKYLFRKEGQNVTLSCEQNLNHDAMYWYRQDPGQGLRLIYYSQIVNDFQKGDIAEGYSVSREKKESFPLTVTSAQKNPTAFYLCASSAPGLAGAMNEQYFGPGTRLTVT.

The table lists this clone with a count of one. The chain uses TRBV11-3 and TRBJ2-3, with TRBD1 matching 8 bases. This CDR3 has 18 residues. The junction had 16 bases not matched to a gene; V was cut back by 2 bases and J by 6 bases. Germline V gene sequence: CDR1 SGHNT, CDR2 YENEEA. The DNA of the CDR3 is TGTGCCAGCAGCTTAAATGAAAGGACAGGGCACCCTGATGATACGCAGTATTTT. It encodes CASSLNERTGHPDDTQYF. Complete variable domain (other parts from reference TRBV11-3 and TRBJ2-3): EAGVVQSPRYKIIEKKQPVAFWCNPISGHNTLYWYLQNLGQGPELLIRYENEEAVDDSQLPKDRFSAERLKGVDSTLKIQPAELGDSAVYLCASSLNERTGHPDDTQYFGPGTRLTVL.